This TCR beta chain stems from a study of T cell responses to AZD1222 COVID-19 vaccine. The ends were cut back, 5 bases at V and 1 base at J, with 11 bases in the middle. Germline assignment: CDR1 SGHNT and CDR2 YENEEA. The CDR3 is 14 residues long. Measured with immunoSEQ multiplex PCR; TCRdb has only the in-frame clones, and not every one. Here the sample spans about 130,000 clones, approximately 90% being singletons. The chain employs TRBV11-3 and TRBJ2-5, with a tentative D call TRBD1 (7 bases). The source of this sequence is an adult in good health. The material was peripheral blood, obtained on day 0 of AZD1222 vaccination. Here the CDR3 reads CASSRGTAQETQYF. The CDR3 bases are TGTGCCAGCAGCCGCGGGACAGCCCAAGAGACCCAGTACTTC.